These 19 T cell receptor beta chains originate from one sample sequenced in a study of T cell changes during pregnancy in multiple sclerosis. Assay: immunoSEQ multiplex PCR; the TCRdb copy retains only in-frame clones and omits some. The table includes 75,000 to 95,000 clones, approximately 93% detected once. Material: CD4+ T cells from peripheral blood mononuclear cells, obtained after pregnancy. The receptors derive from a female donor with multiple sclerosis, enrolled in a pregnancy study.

This CDR3 is CASSPGSSGNTIYF. The CDR3 DNA reads as TGTGCCAGCTCACCGGGGAGCTCTGGAAACACCATATATTTT. The chain combines TRBV18 with TRBJ1-3; D is unclear. The CDR3 has 14 residues. V lost 3 bases and J lost 0, with 6 bases in between. The germline gives CDR1 KGHSH, CDR2 LQKENI.

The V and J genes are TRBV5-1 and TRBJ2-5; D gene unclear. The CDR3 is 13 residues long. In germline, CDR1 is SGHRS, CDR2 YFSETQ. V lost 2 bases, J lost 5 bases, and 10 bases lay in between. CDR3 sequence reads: CASSFQSQETQYF. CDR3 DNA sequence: TGCGCCAGCAGCTTCCAGTCGCAGGAGACCCAGTACTTC.

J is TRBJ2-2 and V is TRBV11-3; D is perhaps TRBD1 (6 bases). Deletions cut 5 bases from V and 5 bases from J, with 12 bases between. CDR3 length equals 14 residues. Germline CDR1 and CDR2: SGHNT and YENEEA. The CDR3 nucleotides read TGTGCCAGCAGCCACCGAAGGGGGACCGGGGAGCTGTTTTTT. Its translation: CASSHRRGTGELFF.

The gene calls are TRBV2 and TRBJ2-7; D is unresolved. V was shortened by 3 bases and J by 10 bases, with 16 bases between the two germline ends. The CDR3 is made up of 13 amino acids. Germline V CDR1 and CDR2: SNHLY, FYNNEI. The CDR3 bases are TGTGCCAGCAGTGATTTACCTGAGACTCCCCAGTACTTC. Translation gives CASSDLPETPQYF.

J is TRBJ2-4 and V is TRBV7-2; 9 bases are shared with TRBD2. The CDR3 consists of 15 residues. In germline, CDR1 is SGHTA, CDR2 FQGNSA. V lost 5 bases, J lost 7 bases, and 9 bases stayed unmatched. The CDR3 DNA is TGTGCCAGCAGCCAGAACCTAGCGGGAACTAACATTCAGTACTTC. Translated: CASSQNLAGTNIQYF.

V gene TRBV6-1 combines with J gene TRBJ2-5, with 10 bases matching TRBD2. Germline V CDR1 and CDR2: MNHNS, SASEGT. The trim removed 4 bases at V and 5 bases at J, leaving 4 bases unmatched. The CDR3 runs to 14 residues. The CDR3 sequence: CASSGAGGRETQYF. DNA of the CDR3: TGTGCCAGCAGTGGAGCGGGAGGGAGGGAGACCCAGTACTTC.

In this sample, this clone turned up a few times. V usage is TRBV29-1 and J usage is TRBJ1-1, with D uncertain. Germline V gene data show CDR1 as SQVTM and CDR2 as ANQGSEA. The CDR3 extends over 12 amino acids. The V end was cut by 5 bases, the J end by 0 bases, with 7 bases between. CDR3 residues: CSVRGVNTEAFF. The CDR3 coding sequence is TGCAGCGTTCGTGGAGTGAACACTGAAGCTTTCTTT.

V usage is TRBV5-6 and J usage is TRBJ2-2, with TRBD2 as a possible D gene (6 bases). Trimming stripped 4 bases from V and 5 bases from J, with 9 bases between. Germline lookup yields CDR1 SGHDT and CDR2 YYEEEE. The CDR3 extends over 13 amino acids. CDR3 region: CASSLSGTGELFF. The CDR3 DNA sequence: TGTGCCAGCAGCCTGAGCGGGACCGGGGAGCTGTTTTTT.

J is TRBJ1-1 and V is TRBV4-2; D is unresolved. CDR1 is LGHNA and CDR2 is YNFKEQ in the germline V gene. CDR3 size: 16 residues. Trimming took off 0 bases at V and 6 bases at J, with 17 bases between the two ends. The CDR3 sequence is CASSQDERVPTAEAFF. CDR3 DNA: TGTGCCAGCAGCCAAGATGAGAGGGTCCCGACGGCTGAAGCTTTCTTT.

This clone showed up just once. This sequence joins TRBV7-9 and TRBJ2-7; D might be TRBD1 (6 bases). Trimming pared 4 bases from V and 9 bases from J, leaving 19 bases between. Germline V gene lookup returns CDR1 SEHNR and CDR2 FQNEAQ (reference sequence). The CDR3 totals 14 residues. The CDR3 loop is CASSSGQQGVVQYF. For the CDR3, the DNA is TGTGCCAGCAGCTCCGGTCAACAGGGAGTCGTGCAGTACTTC.

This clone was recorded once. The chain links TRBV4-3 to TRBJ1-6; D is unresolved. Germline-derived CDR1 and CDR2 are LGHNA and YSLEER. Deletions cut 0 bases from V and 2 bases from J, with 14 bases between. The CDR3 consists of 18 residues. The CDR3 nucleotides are TGCGCCAGCAGCCAAGAAATAAGCCTCGGGACCTATAATTCACCCCTCCACTTT. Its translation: CASSQEISLGTYNSPLHF.

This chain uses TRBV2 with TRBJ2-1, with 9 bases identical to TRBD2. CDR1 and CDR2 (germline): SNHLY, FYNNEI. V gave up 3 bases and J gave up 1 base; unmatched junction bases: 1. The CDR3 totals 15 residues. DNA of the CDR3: TGTGCCAGCAGTGATCTAGCGGGATCCTACAATGAGCAGTTCTTC. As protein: CASSDLAGSYNEQFF.

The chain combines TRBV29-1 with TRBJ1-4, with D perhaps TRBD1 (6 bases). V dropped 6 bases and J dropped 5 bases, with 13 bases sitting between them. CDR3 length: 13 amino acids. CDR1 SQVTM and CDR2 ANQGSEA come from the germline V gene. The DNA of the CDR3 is TGCAGCGTCACAGGGAAGGGGAATGAAAAACTGTTTTTT. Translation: CSVTGKGNEKLFF. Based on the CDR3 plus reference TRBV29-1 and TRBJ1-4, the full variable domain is SAVISQKPSRDICQRGTSLTIQCQVDSQVTMMFWYRQQPGQSLTLIATANQGSEATYESGFVIDKFPISRPNLTFSTLTVSNMSPEDSSIYLCSVTGKGNEKLFFGSGTQLSVL.

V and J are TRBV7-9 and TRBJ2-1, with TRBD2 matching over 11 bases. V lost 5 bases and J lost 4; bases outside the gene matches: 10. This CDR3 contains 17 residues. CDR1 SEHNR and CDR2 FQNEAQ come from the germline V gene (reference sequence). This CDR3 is CASSPGRGLADYNEQFF. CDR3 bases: TGTGCCAGCAGCCCAGGCAGGGGACTAGCGGATTACAATGAGCAGTTCTTC.

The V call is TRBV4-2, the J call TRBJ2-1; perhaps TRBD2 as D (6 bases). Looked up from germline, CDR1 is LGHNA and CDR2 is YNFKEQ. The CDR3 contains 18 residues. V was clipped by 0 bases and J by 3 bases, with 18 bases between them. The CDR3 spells CASSQDPVTGAFYNEQFF. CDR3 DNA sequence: TGTGCCAGCAGCCAAGATCCGGTAACGGGAGCCTTCTACAATGAGCAGTTCTTC.

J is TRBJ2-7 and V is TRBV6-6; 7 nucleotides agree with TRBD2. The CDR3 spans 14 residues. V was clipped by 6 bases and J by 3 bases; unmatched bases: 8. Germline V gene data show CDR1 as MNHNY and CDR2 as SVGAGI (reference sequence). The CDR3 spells CASSREGGYYEQYF. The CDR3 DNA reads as TGTGCCAGCAGCCGCGAGGGAGGGTACTACGAGCAGTACTTC.

CDR3 DNA sequence: TGTGCCAGCAGTTACCGCCGAGGGGGCCATACCTACGAGCAGTACTTC. Translating gives CASSYRRGGHTYEQYF. The gene calls are TRBV6-5 and TRBJ2-7, with 7 nucleotides matching TRBD1. In germline, CDR1 is MNHEY, CDR2 SVGAGI. This CDR3 contains 16 residues. With 2 bases clipped from V and 2 bases from J, the junction kept 9 bases outside the gene matches.

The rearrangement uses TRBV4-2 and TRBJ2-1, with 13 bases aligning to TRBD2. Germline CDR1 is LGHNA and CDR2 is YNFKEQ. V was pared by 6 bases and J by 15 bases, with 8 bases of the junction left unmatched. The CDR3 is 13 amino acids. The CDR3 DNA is TGTGCCAGCAGTGAGACTAGCGGGAGGACCACGTTCTTC. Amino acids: CASSETSGRTTFF.

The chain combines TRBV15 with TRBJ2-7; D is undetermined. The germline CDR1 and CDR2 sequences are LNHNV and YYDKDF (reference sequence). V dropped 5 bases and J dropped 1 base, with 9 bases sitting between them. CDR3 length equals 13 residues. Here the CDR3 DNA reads TGTGCCACCAGCGGTGACATTTCCTACGAGCAGTACTTC. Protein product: CATSGDISYEQYF. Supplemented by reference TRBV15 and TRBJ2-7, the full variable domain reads DAMVIQNPRYQVTQFGKPVTLSCSQTLNHNVMYWYQQKSSQAPKLLFHYYDKDFNNEADTPDNFQSRRPNTSFCFLDIRSPGLGDTAMYLCATSGDISYEQYFGPGTRLTVT.